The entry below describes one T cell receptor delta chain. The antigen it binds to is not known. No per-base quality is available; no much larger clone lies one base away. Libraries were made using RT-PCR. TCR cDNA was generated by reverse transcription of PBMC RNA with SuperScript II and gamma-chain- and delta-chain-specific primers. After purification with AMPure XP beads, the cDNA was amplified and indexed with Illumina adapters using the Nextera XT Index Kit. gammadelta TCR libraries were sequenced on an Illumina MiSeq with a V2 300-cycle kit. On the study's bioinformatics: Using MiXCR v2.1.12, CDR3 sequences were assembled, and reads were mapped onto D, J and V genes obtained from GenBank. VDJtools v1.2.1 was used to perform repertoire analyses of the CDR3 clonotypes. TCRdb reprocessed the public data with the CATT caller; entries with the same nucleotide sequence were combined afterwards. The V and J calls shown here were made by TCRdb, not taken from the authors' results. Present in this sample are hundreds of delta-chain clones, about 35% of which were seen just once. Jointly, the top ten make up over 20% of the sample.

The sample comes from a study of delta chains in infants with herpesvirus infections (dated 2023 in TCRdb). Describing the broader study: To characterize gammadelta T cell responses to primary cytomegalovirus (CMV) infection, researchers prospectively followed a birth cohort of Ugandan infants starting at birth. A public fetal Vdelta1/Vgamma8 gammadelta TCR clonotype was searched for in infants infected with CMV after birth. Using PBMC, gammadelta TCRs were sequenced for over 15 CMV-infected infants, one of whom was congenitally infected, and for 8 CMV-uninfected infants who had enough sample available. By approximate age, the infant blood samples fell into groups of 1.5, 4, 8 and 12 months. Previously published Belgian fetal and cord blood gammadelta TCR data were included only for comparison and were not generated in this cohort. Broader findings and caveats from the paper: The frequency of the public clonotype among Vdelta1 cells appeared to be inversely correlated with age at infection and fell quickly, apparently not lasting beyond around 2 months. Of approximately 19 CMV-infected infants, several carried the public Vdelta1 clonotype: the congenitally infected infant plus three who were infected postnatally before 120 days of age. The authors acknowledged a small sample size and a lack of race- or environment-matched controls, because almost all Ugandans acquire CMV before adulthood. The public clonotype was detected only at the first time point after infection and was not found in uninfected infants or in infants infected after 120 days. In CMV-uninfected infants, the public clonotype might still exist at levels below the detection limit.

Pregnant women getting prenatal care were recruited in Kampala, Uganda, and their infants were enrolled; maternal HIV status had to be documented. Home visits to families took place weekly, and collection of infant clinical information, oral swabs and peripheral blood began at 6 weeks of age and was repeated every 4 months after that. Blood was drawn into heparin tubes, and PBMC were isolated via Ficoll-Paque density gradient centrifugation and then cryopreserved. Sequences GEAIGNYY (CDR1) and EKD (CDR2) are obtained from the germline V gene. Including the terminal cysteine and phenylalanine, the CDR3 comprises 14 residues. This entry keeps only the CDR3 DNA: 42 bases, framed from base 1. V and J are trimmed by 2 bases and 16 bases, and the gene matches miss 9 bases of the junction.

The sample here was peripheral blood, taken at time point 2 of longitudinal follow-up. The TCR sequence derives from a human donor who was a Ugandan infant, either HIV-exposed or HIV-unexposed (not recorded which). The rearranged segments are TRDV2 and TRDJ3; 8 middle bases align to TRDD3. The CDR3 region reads CACDRLGVRRQMFF. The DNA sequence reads TGTGCCTGTGACAGACTGGGGGTTCGGCGGCAGATGTTTTTC.